The clone carrying this TCR beta chain came up once. The antigen is undetermined. Following autologous stem cell transplantation, relapse occurred in every patient, and exposure to brentuximab vedotin varied. The V and J ends lost 3 bases and 2 bases respectively, with 21 bases between them. The germline CDR1 and CDR2 sequences are MDHEN and SYDVKM. This CDR3 spans 18 amino acids. The data belong to a study of PD-1 blockade in classical Hodgkin lymphoma. The study, taken as a whole, reports: At C4D1, TCR diversity had climbed significantly for CD4+ cells, though not for CD8+ cells. Lower baseline TCR diversity was reported for newly diagnosed patients than for healthy donors. Patients excluded were those beginning nivolumab under 1 year after ASCT. The authors have not defined what causes the repertoire differences, possibly disease activity or prior therapy.

Libraries were prepared by immunoSEQ multiplex PCR; TCRdb keeps only in-frame clonotypes and omits some of them. The table lists 25,000 to 30,000 clones, nearly 80% of them singletons. The origin of this receptor is a human donor with classical Hodgkin lymphoma. The genes are TRBV28 and TRBJ2-3; D may match TRBD1 or TRBD2 (5 bases each). This sample comprised peripheral blood mononuclear cells (PBMCs), obtained before the second cycle of nivolumab. CDR3 sequence reads: CASSFQDDQGDLTDTQYF. CDR3 DNA sequence: TGTGCCAGCAGTTTCCAGGATGACCAAGGGGACCTCACAGATACGCAGTATTTT.